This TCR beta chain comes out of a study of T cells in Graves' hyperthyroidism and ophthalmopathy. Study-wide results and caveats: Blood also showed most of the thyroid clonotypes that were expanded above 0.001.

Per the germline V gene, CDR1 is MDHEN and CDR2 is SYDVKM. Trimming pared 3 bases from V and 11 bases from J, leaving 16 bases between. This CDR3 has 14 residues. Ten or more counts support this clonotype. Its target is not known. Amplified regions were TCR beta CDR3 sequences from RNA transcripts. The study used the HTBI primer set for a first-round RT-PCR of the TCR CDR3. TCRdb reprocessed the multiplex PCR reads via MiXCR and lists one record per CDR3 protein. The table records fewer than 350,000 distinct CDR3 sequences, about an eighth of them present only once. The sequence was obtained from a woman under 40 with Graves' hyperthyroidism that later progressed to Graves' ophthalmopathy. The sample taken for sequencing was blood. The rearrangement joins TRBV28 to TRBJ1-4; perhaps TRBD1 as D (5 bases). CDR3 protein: CASSFVGRGGKLFF. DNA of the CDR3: TGTGCCAGCAGTTTCGTAGGGCGGGGCGGGAAACTGTTTTTT. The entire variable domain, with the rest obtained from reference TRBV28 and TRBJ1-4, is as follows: DVKVTQSSRYLVKRTGEKVFLECVQDMDHENMFWYRQDPGLGLRLIYFSYDVKMKEKGDIPEGYSVSREKKERFSLILESASTNQTSMYLCASSFVGRGGKLFFGSGTQLSVL.